Presented here are 20 T cell receptor beta chains from one specimen sequenced in a study of Ad26.COV2.S vaccination and SARS-CoV-2 variants. Sequencing was performed with immunoSEQ multiplex PCR; in TCRdb, only in-frame clones are kept and a portion is missing. The data show roughly 680,000 clones, roughly nine tenths seen once. The treatment: 15 to 20 received Ad26.COV2.S at low or high dose, single or two shots; five or six received placebo; per-sample allocation not given. Samples analyzed were those drawn on day 63 after the first vaccine or placebo injection. The input for sequencing was peripheral blood, taken in a trial of Ad26.COV2.S vaccine versus placebo. These receptors originate from a person between 18 and 60 years old who received the Ad26.COV2.S COVID-19 vaccine or a placebo.

The rearrangement joins TRBV15 to TRBJ2-5; TRBD1 might be the D (5 bases). V lost 0 bases, J lost 2 bases, and 7 bases lay in between. The germline V gene encodes CDR1 LNHNV and CDR2 YYDKDF (reference sequence). CDR3 size: 14 residues. Here the CDR3 DNA reads TGTGCCACCAGCAGAGATAGACAGCAAGAGACCCAGTACTTC. Protein product: CATSRDRQQETQYF.

CDR3 sequence (DNA): TGTGCCAGCAGCATCGCCTCTACGATAGATGGGGGTGAGCAGTTCTTC. Protein sequence: CASSIASTIDGGEQFF. This chain uses TRBV7-2 with TRBJ2-1; possibly TRBD1 or TRBD2 for D (5 bases each). Germline V gives CDR1 SGHTA, CDR2 FQGNSA. CDR3 size: 16 residues. Trimming took 5 bases from V and 9 from J, leaving 23 bases between them.

V usage is TRBV27 and J usage is TRBJ1-2; D may be TRBD1 (5 bases). The CDR3 is 13 residues long. Trimming took off 5 bases at V and 4 bases at J, with 11 bases between the two ends. Germline V gives CDR1 MNHEY, CDR2 SMNVEV (reference sequence). CDR3 DNA: TGTGCCAGCAGTCCTGGGACTTTCTATGGCTACACCTTC. This sequence encodes CASSPGTFYGYTF.

The chain recombines TRBV6-5 with TRBJ2-1, with 9 bases lining up with TRBD1. The V gene's germline CDR1 is MNHEY and CDR2 SVGAGI. Trimming cost V 7 bases and J 4 bases; bases outside gene matches: 5. The CDR3 consists of 14 residues. The CDR3 DNA reads TGTGCCAGCACCCGGGACAGGGCTTACAATGAGCAGTTCTTC. Translation: CASTRDRAYNEQFF.

V gene TRBV5-1 combines with J gene TRBJ1-1; D may be TRBD1 (6 bases). This CDR3 has 15 amino acids. The ends were cut back, 0 bases at V and 0 bases at J, with 9 bases in the middle. Germline V gives CDR1 SGHRS, CDR2 YFSETQ. Written as DNA, the CDR3 is TGCGCCAGCAGCTTGGACAGGGCTATGAACACTGAAGCTTTCTTT. It is translated as CASSLDRAMNTEAFF.

This clone turned up a few times. The V and J genes are TRBV10-3 and TRBJ2-1; D might be TRBD1 or TRBD2, each matching 5 bases. Between the trimmed V and J ends, which lost 0 bases and 7 bases, there was a span of 10 bases. This CDR3 comprises 14 residues. The germline gives CDR1 ENHRY, CDR2 SYGVKD. CDR3 region: CAISESGRVNEQFF. The CDR3 bases are TGTGCCATCAGTGAGTCGGGGCGGGTAAATGAGCAGTTCTTC.

This clone appeared a single time. The V gene is TRBV5-6, the J gene TRBJ2-2; 10 bases fit TRBD2. The trim removed 4 bases at V and 1 base at J, leaving 7 bases unmatched. Germline V gives CDR1 SGHDT, CDR2 YYEEEE. This CDR3 contains 17 residues. CDR3 sequence: CASSLLSGGLNTGELFF. DNA of the CDR3: TGTGCCAGCAGCCTCCTTAGCGGGGGGTTGAACACCGGGGAGCTGTTTTTT.

The chain uses TRBV2 and TRBJ2-7; no reliable D call. V lost 10 bases, J lost 2 bases, and 15 bases lay in between. Germline CDR1 SNHLY, CDR2 FYNNEI. This CDR3 is built from 13 residues. The CDR3 DNA follows: TGTGCCATCGATACGACGGATGCCTACGAGCAGTACTTC. Translated: CAIDTTDAYEQYF.

The chain employs TRBV14 and TRBJ1-2; no definite D call. Germline V CDR1 and CDR2: SGHDN, FVKESK. CDR3 length: 13 amino acids. V lost 1 base and J 6 bases, leaving 9 bases between the germline ends. The CDR3 loop is CASSQARFDGYTF. CDR3 nucleotides: TGTGCCAGCAGCCAAGCCCGTTTCGATGGCTACACCTTC.

The chain couples TRBV3-1 (or the pseudogene TRBV3-2) to TRBJ1-1; tentatively, D is TRBD1 (5 bases). The CDR3 covers 16 residues. Per germline, CDR1 LGHDT and CDR2 YNNKEL (reference sequence). The V and J ends lost 0 bases and 0 bases respectively, with 11 bases between them. DNA for the CDR3: TGTGCCAGCAGCCAAGATGGGGGAATCATGAACACTGAAGCTTTCTTT. As protein: CASSQDGGIMNTEAFF.

This chain uses TRBV15 with TRBJ2-5, with D perhaps TRBD2 (6 bases). The V end was cut by 5 bases, the J end by 2 bases, with 18 bases between. In germline, CDR1 is LNHNV, CDR2 YYDKDF (reference sequence). The CDR3 spans 16 residues. The CDR3 is CATSEDGSWGQETQYF. The CDR3 region has the DNA TGTGCCACCAGCGAGGACGGGAGTTGGGGGCAAGAGACCCAGTACTTC. Full variable domain (outside the CDR3, taken from reference TRBV15 and TRBJ2-5): DAMVIQNPRYQVTQFGKPVTLSCSQTLNHNVMYWYQQKSSQAPKLLFHYYDKDFNNEADTPDNFQSRRPNTSFCFLDIRSPGLGDTAMYLCATSEDGSWGQETQYFGPGTRLLVL.

Points on this clone: Other DNA sequences in this sample translate to the same CDR3. This chain connects TRBV11-2 to TRBJ2-5; no reliable D call. Germline CDR1 SGHAT, CDR2 FQNNGV. This CDR3 is built from 13 residues. With 1 base removed from V and 1 base from J, the gap between germline ends came to 4 bases. The CDR3 DNA is TGTGCCAGCAGCTTAGGGACCCAAGAGACCCAGTACTTC. This encodes CASSLGTQETQYF.

This chain links TRBV10-1 with TRBJ2-1, with D maybe TRBD2 (6 bases). The CDR3 is made up of 15 amino acids. V was clipped by 0 bases and J by 2 bases, with 8 bases between them. Germline loops: CDR1 WNHNN, CDR2 SYGVQD (reference sequence). The CDR3: CASSESGTPYNEQFF. CDR3 bases: TGCGCCAGCAGTGAGTCCGGGACTCCCTACAATGAGCAGTTCTTC.

The chain links TRBV5-1 to TRBJ1-4, with 9 bases aligning to TRBD1. Germline V CDR1 and CDR2: SGHRS, YFSETQ. V was clipped by 0 bases and J by 4 bases; unmatched bases: 1. The CDR3 covers 15 residues. The CDR3 loop reads CASSLEGQGNEKLFF. In DNA form, the CDR3 reads TGCGCCAGCAGCTTGGAGGGACAGGGTAATGAAAAACTGTTTTTT.

The chain recombines TRBV7-9 with TRBJ2-7; D is undetermined. Trimming cost V 5 bases and J 4 bases, with 12 bases left between them. Germline V CDR1 and CDR2: SEHNR, FQNEAQ (reference sequence). This CDR3 has 13 residues. The CDR3 region has the DNA TGTGCCAGCAGCCCCCCGACTTGGTACGAGCAGTACTTC. It specifies CASSPPTWYEQYF. Together with reference TRBV7-9 and TRBJ2-7, the CDR3 gives the full variable domain: DTGVSQNPRHKITKRGQNVTFRCDPISEHNRLYWYRQTLGQGPEFLTYFQNEAQLEKSRLLSDRFSAERPKGSFSTLEIQRTEQGDSAMYLCASSPPTWYEQYFGPGTRLTVT.

The chain carries TRBV18 and TRBJ2-7; TRBD1 agrees at 9 bases. Germline V gives CDR1 KGHSH, CDR2 LQKENI. The CDR3 is made up of 15 amino acids. Trimming removed 2 bases from V and 1 base from J; junction bases left unmatched: 3. The CDR3 here is CASSPTGTGSYEQYF. The CDR3 nucleotides read TGTGCCAGCTCACCAACCGGGACAGGGTCCTACGAGCAGTACTTC.

The chain is built from TRBV5-3 and TRBJ2-1; D gene unclear. TRBV5-3 is designated an ORF whose function remains uncertain. This CDR3 spans 12 amino acids. The V gene lost 0 bases and the J gene lost 7 bases, with 5 bases spanning the gap. CDR3 in amino acids: CARSLAENEQFF. The CDR3 DNA follows: TGTGCCAGAAGCTTGGCCGAAAATGAGCAGTTCTTC.

This chain connects TRBV2 to TRBJ2-2; D is undetermined. The length of the CDR3 is 15 residues. Between the trimmed V and J ends, which lost 0 bases and 7 bases, there was a span of 12 bases. The germline V gene has CDR1 SNHLY and CDR2 FYNNEI. CDR3: CASSEAGPGFGELFF. The CDR3 DNA reads as TGTGCCAGCAGTGAAGCCGGGCCCGGGTTCGGGGAGCTGTTTTTT.

The J gene is TRBJ1-2, the V gene TRBV27; possibly TRBD1 for D (5 bases). The CDR3 runs to 14 residues. V lost 3 bases, J lost 2 bases, and 10 bases lay in between. Germline CDR1 and CDR2: MNHEY and SMNVEV (reference sequence). The CDR3 region has the DNA TGTGCCAGCAGTTTGGGGGGGATCAACTATGGCTACACCTTC. It is translated as CASSLGGINYGYTF.

The genes are TRBV19 and TRBJ1-1; TRBD1 matches at 7 bases. From germline, CDR1 is LNHDA and CDR2 SQIVND (reference sequence). The ends lost 8 bases at V and 0 bases at J; junction bases unmatched: 3. CDR3 length: 13 amino acids. In nucleotides, the CDR3 is TGTGCCAGTCAGACAGGGTTGAACACTGAAGCTTTCTTT. Its translation: CASQTGLNTEAFF.